Below, 15 T cell receptor beta chains from the same sample are listed, as sequenced in a study of blood T cell repertoires in COVID-19. The method was immunoSEQ multiplex PCR; TCRdb's version includes in-frame clones alone and lacks a portion of them. Here the sample spans 250,000 or so clones, 85% to 95% being singletons. Material for sequencing was PBMCs or T cells enriched from blood (not recorded which). These receptors came from a man aged 35 to 55 who had been exposed to COVID-19.

This chain links TRBV9 with TRBJ1-3; 9 positions match TRBD1. This CDR3 contains 15 residues. The V segment lost 3 bases and the J segment 4 bases; nucleotides outside the gene matches: 5. Per the germline V gene, CDR1 is SGDLS and CDR2 is YYNGEE. The CDR3 loop reads CASSAQGARGNTIYF. CDR3 nucleotides: TGTGCCAGCAGCGCACAGGGGGCGCGGGGAAACACCATATATTTT.

The genes are TRBV2 and TRBJ2-1; 9 nucleotides match TRBD2. This CDR3 spans 18 amino acids. The V and J ends lost 8 bases and 2 bases, in that order; junction bases with no gene match: 16. CDR1 is SNHLY, CDR2 FYNNEI, per germline. Here the CDR3 reads CASGVGDKSGGPYNEQFF. CDR3 bases: TGTGCCAGCGGGGTCGGGGACAAAAGCGGGGGGCCCTACAATGAGCAGTTCTTC.

J is TRBJ2-2 and V is TRBV24-1, with 7 bases aligning to TRBD2. The CDR3 is made up of 15 amino acids. With V trimmed by 3 bases and J by 3 bases, 3 bases remained unmatched. Germline values: CDR1 KGHDR, CDR2 SFDVKD. CDR3 DNA: TGTGCCACCAGTGATCAAGGACTAGACACCGGGGAGCTGTTTTTT. It codes for CATSDQGLDTGELFF.

The V gene is TRBV11-2, the J gene TRBJ2-4; D is uncertain. The CDR3 runs to 17 residues. V shed 1 base and J shed 3 bases, with 16 bases lying between them. In germline, CDR1 is SGHAT, CDR2 FQNNGV. The CDR3 protein is CASSLGFGVPIKNIQYF. CDR3 nucleotides: TGTGCCAGCAGCTTAGGTTTTGGAGTTCCGATCAAAAACATTCAGTACTTC.

This clone was observed a single time. The chain combines TRBV4-1 with TRBJ2-1, with 8 bases matching TRBD1. Germline trimming cut 11 bases from V and 8 bases from J; bases unmatched to any gene: 17. The germline CDR1 and CDR2 sequences are MGHRA and YSYEKL. The CDR3 covers 15 residues. CDR3 nucleotide sequence: TGCGCCTCCAAACCCCGCCGACAGGGGTCCGATGAGCAGTTCTTC. This sequence encodes CASKPRRQGSDEQFF.

This chain links TRBV27 with TRBJ2-3; D not resolved. From germline, CDR1 is MNHEY and CDR2 SMNVEV (reference sequence). CDR3 length: 15 residues. Trimming removed 0 bases from V and 5 bases from J, with 12 bases in between. The chain's CDR3 is CASSLSGSLRDTQYF. The CDR3 DNA reads TGTGCCAGCAGTTTATCGGGCAGCCTTCGAGATACGCAGTATTTT.

This clone was seen a single time. The CDR3 protein is CASSSQGGNQPQHF. The CDR3 nucleotides are TGTGCCAGCAGCTCCCAGGGAGGTAATCAGCCCCAGCATTTT. The V call is TRBV7-9, the J call TRBJ1-5; possibly TRBD1 for D (5 bases). CDR3 size: 14 residues. The ends were cut back, 4 bases at V and 4 bases at J, with 11 bases in the middle. The germline V gene encodes CDR1 SEHNR and CDR2 FQNEAQ (reference sequence).

The chain carries TRBV11-2 and TRBJ1-5; D might be TRBD1 (5 bases). CDR1 is SGHAT, CDR2 FQNNGV, per germline. The CDR3 loop spans 13 amino acids. V was clipped by 4 bases and J by 7 bases, with 11 bases between them. The CDR3 region is CASSSQGGQPQHF. CDR3 in DNA: TGTGCCAGCAGCTCCCAGGGAGGACAGCCCCAGCATTTT.

V usage is TRBV6-1 and J usage is TRBJ1-2; maybe TRBD1 (6 bases). Germline loops: CDR1 MNHNS, CDR2 SASEGT. The CDR3 consists of 15 residues. Trimming took off 3 bases at V and 8 bases at J, with 19 bases between the two ends. The CDR3 spells CASSDLRGLSRGYTF. The DNA of the CDR3 is TGTGCCAGCAGTGACCTCAGGGGATTGTCGCGGGGCTACACCTTC.

V gene TRBV18 combines with J gene TRBJ1-3; D unclear. The CDR3 is 16 residues long. In germline, CDR1 is KGHSH, CDR2 LQKENI. Trimming pared 3 bases from V and 2 bases from J, leaving 14 bases between. CDR3 region: CASSPEGDSPGNTIYF. The CDR3 DNA follows: TGTGCCAGCTCACCCGAGGGCGATAGCCCTGGAAACACCATATATTTT. The complete variable domain, with remaining parts taken from reference TRBV18 and TRBJ1-3, reads NAGVMQNPRHLVRRRGQEARLRCSPMKGHSHVYWYRQLPEEGLKFMVYLQKENIIDESGMPKERFSAEFPKEGPSILRIQQVVRGDSAAYFCASSPEGDSPGNTIYFGEGSWLTVV.

The count of this clone is one. CDR3 protein: CSARDTGEYF. In DNA form, the CDR3 reads TGCAGTGCTAGAGATACAGGCGAATATTTT. This chain uses TRBV20-1 with TRBJ1-3, with a tentative D call TRBD1 (5 bases). Germline V lookup: CDR1 DFQATT, CDR2 SNEGSKA (reference sequence). V was pared by 0 bases and J by 15 bases, with 9 bases between. This CDR3 region has 10 residues.

The CDR3 loop is CASSQVLQGQETQYF. CDR3 nucleotides: TGTGCCAGCAGCCAAGTTCTACAGGGCCAAGAGACCCAGTACTTC. The gene calls are TRBV4-2 and TRBJ2-5; D might be TRBD1 (6 bases). This CDR3 has 15 amino acids. V lost 1 base, J lost 1 base, and 10 bases lay in between. In germline, CDR1 is LGHNA, CDR2 YNFKEQ.

The chain uses TRBV5-1 and TRBJ2-3, with 7 bases identical to TRBD1. The CDR3 loop spans 14 amino acids. J gave up 7 bases and V 4 bases, and 9 bases lay outside the gene matches. Germline-derived CDR1 and CDR2 are SGHRS and YFSETQ. CDR3 nucleotide sequence: TGCGCCAGCAGCGAGAACAGGGGCCACTATACGCAGTATTTT. Translated, it gives CASSENRGHYTQYF.

This chain joins TRBV19 and TRBJ2-3; D might be TRBD1 (6 bases). Looked up from germline, CDR1 is LNHDA and CDR2 is SQIVND (reference sequence). V lost 5 bases, J lost 4 bases, and 16 bases lay in between. The CDR3 sequence is 15 residues long. The CDR3 DNA reads as TGTGCCAGTAGTTCTGCAGGGGAGATAGCAGATACGCAGTATTTT. Residues: CASSSAGEIADTQYF.

The chain employs TRBV13 and TRBJ2-7, with 9 bases aligning to TRBD1. J was trimmed by 1 base and V by 7 bases; bases with no gene match: 8. Germline lookup yields CDR1 PRHDT and CDR2 FYEKMQ (reference sequence). The CDR3 covers 15 residues. CDR3 protein: CASTRGTGFSYEQYF. CDR3 nucleotides: TGTGCCAGCACCAGGGGGACAGGGTTTTCCTACGAGCAGTACTTC.